The next 10 T cell receptor beta chains were all read from a single sample in a study of blood T cell repertoires in COVID-19. Generated by immunoSEQ multiplex PCR, the TCRdb table keeps only in-frame clones and is missing some. The sample contains about 130,000 clones, around four fifths of which appear only once. The sequencing input was peripheral blood. The receptors were gathered from a human donor in a cohort sampled during active COVID-19.

J is TRBJ1-1 and V is TRBV19, with 8 bases identical to TRBD1. Germline CDR1 is LNHDA and CDR2 is SQIVND (reference sequence). CDR3 size: 15 residues. V shed 7 bases, J shed 3 bases, and the junction held 10 bases outside the gene matches. In nucleotides, the CDR3 is TGTGCCAGTATGGGGTGGGCAGGGGGCCACACTGAAGCTTTCTTT. The encoded protein is CASMGWAGGHTEAFF.

The rearrangement uses TRBV9 and TRBJ2-7; 7 nucleotides line up with TRBD1. Germline values: CDR1 SGDLS, CDR2 YYNGEE. This CDR3 has 14 amino acids. V shed 4 bases, J shed 0 bases, and the junction held 4 bases outside the gene matches. The CDR3 DNA sequence: TGTGCCAGCAGCAACCGGGACAGCTCCTACGAGCAGTACTTC. Translated: CASSNRDSSYEQYF.

This clone was observed a handful of times. The genes are TRBV19 and TRBJ1-1; 7 bases agree with TRBD1. Germline V gives CDR1 LNHDA, CDR2 SQIVND (reference sequence). With V trimmed by 3 bases and J by 1 base, 2 bases remained unmatched. This CDR3 contains 14 residues. CDR3: CASSISGGNTEAFF. Here the CDR3 DNA reads TGTGCCAGTAGTATCTCAGGGGGGAACACTGAAGCTTTCTTT.

This chain links TRBV7-9 with TRBJ2-3; perhaps TRBD2 as D (5 bases). The CDR3 runs 15 residues. The V gene lost 2 bases and the J gene lost 1 base, with 10 bases spanning the gap. Germline CDR1 SEHNR, CDR2 FQNEAQ (reference sequence). The CDR3 coding sequence is TGTGCCAGCAGCTTACCCCCGCGGGGCACAGATACGCAGTATTTT. It specifies CASSLPPRGTDTQYF. The whole variable domain, filled in from reference TRBV7-9 and TRBJ2-3, reads DTGVSQNPRHKITKRGQNVTFRCDPISEHNRLYWYRQTLGQGPEFLTYFQNEAQLEKSRLLSDRFSAERPKGSFSTLEIQRTEQGDSAMYLCASSLPPRGTDTQYFGPGTRLTVL.

Here the CDR3 reads CASSERGYGYTF. The CDR3 nucleotides are TGTGCCAGCAGCGAGCGGGGCTATGGCTACACCTTC. The chain carries TRBV6-5 and TRBJ1-2; no definite D call. Trimming took 6 bases from V and 4 from J, leaving 9 bases between them. The CDR3 runs to 12 residues. Germline assignment: CDR1 MNHEY and CDR2 SVGAGI.

V usage is TRBV7-9 and J usage is TRBJ1-5; the D is unclear. Trimming removed 6 bases at V and 4 bases at J, with 13 bases between. CDR1 is SEHNR and CDR2 is FQNEAQ in the germline V gene (reference sequence). This CDR3 comprises 14 residues. The CDR3 protein is CASSFSDTNQPQHF. The CDR3 DNA reads TGTGCCAGCAGTTTCTCTGACACGAATCAGCCCCAGCATTTT.

The rearrangement uses TRBV3-1 (or the pseudogene TRBV3-2) and TRBJ2-7; D remains unclear. Germline assignment: CDR1 LGHDT and CDR2 YNNKEL (reference sequence). The CDR3 has 13 residues. Trimming pared 4 bases from V and 4 bases from J, leaving 11 bases between. For the CDR3, the DNA is TGTGCCAGCAGCCTATCGCGGTGGTACGAGCAGTACTTC. Protein sequence: CASSLSRWYEQYF.

The V gene is TRBV20-1, the J gene TRBJ2-7; a weak D match, TRBD1 (5 bases). Germline V gene lookup returns CDR1 DFQATT and CDR2 SNEGSKA (reference sequence). The CDR3 contains 11 residues. The V end was cut by 3 bases, the J end by 4 bases, with 7 bases between. The DNA for the CDR3 is TGCAGTGCTAGGGACACGTACGAGCAGTACTTC. Translated, it gives CSARDTYEQYF.

The rearrangement links TRBV5-1 to TRBJ2-5, with D possibly TRBD2 on 6 matching bases. Trimming shortened V by 7 bases and J by 5 bases, and 12 bases separated the two germline ends. CDR3 length: 12 amino acids. The germline V gene encodes CDR1 SGHRS and CDR2 YFSETQ. CDR3 sequence (DNA): TGCGCCAGCGGAAAGGAGGGGGAGACCCAGTACTTC. It yields the protein CASGKEGETQYF.

This clone was found once. V usage is TRBV2 and J usage is TRBJ1-1; D gene unclear. Germline V CDR1 and CDR2: SNHLY, FYNNEI. V lost 4 bases, J lost 3 bases, and 9 bases lay in between. The CDR3 extends over 13 amino acids. CDR3 region: CASSVYSYTEAFF. Here the CDR3 DNA reads TGTGCCAGCAGTGTCTACAGCTACACTGAAGCTTTCTTT.